The rows below give T cell receptor beta chains drawn from one sample of a study of cytomegalovirus exposure and HLA in healthy donors. Assay: immunoSEQ multiplex PCR; the TCRdb copy retains only in-frame clones and omits some. Here the sample spans approximately 130,000 clones, 70% to 85% being singletons. The specimen sequenced was PBMCs. The receptors stem from a man aged 18 to 29 in good health and CMV-seronegative. CDR3s include the opening cysteine and the closing phenylalanine or tryptophan. The order of the fields is CDR3 length, V gene, D gene, clone size, J gene, CDR3 DNA, CDR3 protein. The D gene is left open where the match is weak. Only part of the rows carry a size: once, few, many, or a class if the clone is expanded.

cdr3_length: 18
v_call: TRBV13
d_call: TRBD1
clone_size: NA
j_call: TRBJ1-6
cdr3_nt: TGTGCCAGCAGCCCCCGACAGGGGTTCCCCTCCTATAATTCACCCCTCCACTTT
cdr3_aa: CASSPRQGFPSYNSPLHF

cdr3_length: 17
v_call: TRBV5-6
d_call: TRBD2
clone_size: NA
j_call: TRBJ2-3
cdr3_nt: TGTGCCAGCAGCCCCTGGGGCGCGGGGGGCACCACAGATACGCAGTATTTT
cdr3_aa: CASSPWGAGGTTDTQYF

cdr3_length: 14
v_call: TRBV6-1
d_call: NA
clone_size: few
j_call: TRBJ2-7
cdr3_nt: TGTGCCAGCAGTTCCCTGACTGATTCCTACGAGCAGTACTTC
cdr3_aa: CASSSLTDSYEQYF

cdr3_length: 16
v_call: TRBV5-1
d_call: TRBD2
clone_size: NA
j_call: TRBJ2-2
cdr3_nt: TGCGCCAGCAGCCTGGGGTTAGCGGGATACACCGGGGAGCTGTTTTTT
cdr3_aa: CASSLGLAGYTGELFF

cdr3_length: 17
v_call: TRBV7-9
d_call: TRBD1
clone_size: NA
j_call: TRBJ1-2
cdr3_nt: TGTGCCAGCAGTCGGATGGGGACCGGGACAGGGGTGGATGGCTACACCTTC
cdr3_aa: CASSRMGTGTGVDGYTF

cdr3_length: 12
v_call: TRBV7-9
d_call: NA
clone_size: NA
j_call: TRBJ1-5
cdr3_nt: TGTTCCAGCAGCCTCCCCAATCAGCCCCAGCATTTT
cdr3_aa: CSSSLPNQPQHF

cdr3_length: 13
v_call: TRBV11-2
d_call: NA
clone_size: NA
j_call: TRBJ1-2
cdr3_nt: TGTGCCAGCAGCCCTCCGGACAGAAATGGCTACACCTTC
cdr3_aa: CASSPPDRNGYTF

cdr3_length: 15
v_call: TRBV27
d_call: NA
clone_size: few
j_call: TRBJ2-1
cdr3_nt: TGTGCCAGCAGTTTTACGCCACAGGGCGCGAATGAGCAGTTCTTC
cdr3_aa: CASSFTPQGANEQFF

cdr3_length: 15
v_call: TRBV19
d_call: NA
clone_size: NA
j_call: TRBJ1-5
cdr3_nt: TGTGCCAGTAGTATAGCGCAGGGAAGGGGTCAGCCCCAGCATTTT
cdr3_aa: CASSIAQGRGQPQHF

cdr3_length: 18
v_call: TRBV9
d_call: TRBD2
clone_size: NA
j_call: TRBJ2-6
cdr3_nt: TGTGCCAGCAGCGTAGTAGCGGGGGCTAGCTCTGGGGCCAACGTCCTGACTTTC
cdr3_aa: CASSVVAGASSGANVLTF

cdr3_length: 16
v_call: TRBV4-2
d_call: TRBD2
clone_size: NA
j_call: TRBJ2-2
cdr3_nt: TGTGCCAGCAGCCAAGCCTCGGGGGGGCCCGCCGGGGAGCTGTTTTTT
cdr3_aa: CASSQASGGPAGELFF

cdr3_length: 17
v_call: TRBV7-9
d_call: NA
clone_size: NA
j_call: TRBJ2-6
cdr3_nt: TGTGCCAGCAGCTTAGCAGGGGCCGACTCTGGGGCCAACGTCCTGACTTTC
cdr3_aa: CASSLAGADSGANVLTF

cdr3_length: 14
v_call: TRBV7-3
d_call: NA
clone_size: NA
j_call: TRBJ2-2
cdr3_nt: TGTGCCAGCAGCTTCAGGGGGAACACCGGGGAGCTGTTTTTT
cdr3_aa: CASSFRGNTGELFF

cdr3_length: 16
v_call: TRBV7-9
d_call: TRBD1
clone_size: NA
j_call: TRBJ2-7
cdr3_nt: TGTGCCAGCAGCTCCAAGACAGGGGCAATGGGCTACGAGCAGTACTTC
cdr3_aa: CASSSKTGAMGYEQYF

cdr3_length: 16
v_call: TRBV2
d_call: TRBD2
clone_size: NA
j_call: TRBJ2-3
cdr3_nt: TGTGCCAGCAGTGAGGTGGCGGGGGGGATTGTAGATACGCAGTATTTT
cdr3_aa: CASSEVAGGIVDTQYF

cdr3_length: 13
v_call: TRBV6-1
d_call: NA
clone_size: once
j_call: TRBJ1-1
cdr3_nt: TGTGCCCTCACATACCCCGCGAACACTGAAGCTTTCTTT
cdr3_aa: CALTYPANTEAFF

cdr3_length: 18
v_call: TRBV12-5
d_call: TRBD2
clone_size: NA
j_call: TRBJ2-2
cdr3_nt: TGTGCTAGTGGTCCTGGGGCGCGGGGGGGCCTGGTTCCCGGGGAGCTGTTTTTT
cdr3_aa: CASGPGARGGLVPGELFF

cdr3_length: 15
v_call: TRBV9
d_call: NA
clone_size: NA
j_call: TRBJ2-6
cdr3_nt: TGTGCCAGCAGCGTACCCCCCGCTGGGGCCAACGTCCTGACTTTC
cdr3_aa: CASSVPPAGANVLTF

cdr3_length: 13
v_call: TRBV10-1
d_call: NA
clone_size: NA
j_call: TRBJ1-6
cdr3_nt: TGCGCCAGCAGGTCGGACAGTAATTCACCCCTCCACTTT
cdr3_aa: CASRSDSNSPLHF

cdr3_length: 16
v_call: TRBV15
d_call: NA
clone_size: NA
j_call: TRBJ2-3
cdr3_nt: TGTGCCACCAGCGTGGGGGGAGGGGGAGGGCCAGATACGCAGTATTTT
cdr3_aa: CATSVGGGGGPDTQYF

cdr3_length: 15
v_call: TRBV6-5
d_call: NA
clone_size: NA
j_call: TRBJ2-7
cdr3_nt: TGTGCCAGCAGTCGGGGGAGGATCGGGGGCTACGAGCAGTACTTC
cdr3_aa: CASSRGRIGGYEQYF

cdr3_length: 18
v_call: TRBV13
d_call: TRBD2
clone_size: NA
j_call: TRBJ2-7
cdr3_nt: TGTGCCAGCAGCGGAGGGACTAGCGGGGGGCCAAGGACCTACGAGCAGTACTTC
cdr3_aa: CASSGGTSGGPRTYEQYF

cdr3_length: 12
v_call: TRBV27
d_call: NA
clone_size: NA
j_call: TRBJ1-5
cdr3_nt: TGTGCCAGCAGTGGCTACGGGCAGCCCCAGCATTTT
cdr3_aa: CASSGYGQPQHF

cdr3_length: 15
v_call: TRBV5-1
d_call: TRBD2
clone_size: few
j_call: TRBJ2-5
cdr3_nt: TGCGCCAGCAGCTTGGGGGGGGGAGTATCAGAGACCCAGTACTTC
cdr3_aa: CASSLGGGVSETQYF

cdr3_length: 15
v_call: TRBV5-4
d_call: TRBD2
clone_size: once
j_call: TRBJ2-7
cdr3_nt: TGTGCCAGCAGCCTACGACTAGCGGGTGGCTACGAGCAGTACTTC
cdr3_aa: CASSLRLAGGYEQYF

cdr3_length: 15
v_call: TRBV6-5
d_call: NA
clone_size: NA
j_call: TRBJ1-1
cdr3_nt: TGTGCCAGCAGGGTCGGACAGCAAATTGGCACTGAAGCTTTCTTT
cdr3_aa: CASRVGQQIGTEAFF

cdr3_length: 14
v_call: TRBV7-8
d_call: NA
clone_size: NA
j_call: TRBJ1-1
cdr3_nt: TGTGCCAGCAGCTTATACAGCTTTAACACTGAAGCTTTCTTT
cdr3_aa: CASSLYSFNTEAFF

cdr3_length: 14
v_call: TRBV5-4
d_call: NA
clone_size: once
j_call: TRBJ1-2
cdr3_nt: TGTGCCAGCCAAAGCGGGGACCGAGACTATGGCTACACCTTC
cdr3_aa: CASQSGDRDYGYTF

cdr3_length: 13
v_call: TRBV7-2
d_call: NA
clone_size: NA
j_call: TRBJ2-5
cdr3_nt: TGTGCCAGCAGCAACGGACAGACGGGGACCCAGTACTTC
cdr3_aa: CASSNGQTGTQYF

cdr3_length: 15
v_call: TRBV11-2
d_call: NA
clone_size: few
j_call: TRBJ2-3
cdr3_nt: TGTGCCAGCTTCCCTATAGCGACGAGCACAGATACGCAGTATTTT
cdr3_aa: CASFPIATSTDTQYF

cdr3_length: 17
v_call: TRBV4-1
d_call: NA
clone_size: NA
j_call: TRBJ2-1
cdr3_nt: TGCGCCAGCAGCCAAGATCAAAGGGGTCACTCCTACAATGAGCAGTTCTTC
cdr3_aa: CASSQDQRGHSYNEQFF

cdr3_length: 15
v_call: TRBV5-4
d_call: NA
clone_size: NA
j_call: TRBJ2-3
cdr3_nt: TGTGCCAGCAGCTTTGGGGGGTCAGGCACAGATACGCAGTATTTT
cdr3_aa: CASSFGGSGTDTQYF

cdr3_length: 14
v_call: TRBV7-8
d_call: NA
clone_size: once
j_call: TRBJ2-4
cdr3_nt: TGTGCCAGCAGCTCGGAGTTAGCCAAAAACATTCAGTACTTC
cdr3_aa: CASSSELAKNIQYF